The TCR beta chain described here comes from a study of blood T cell repertoires in COVID-19. Study information: Donors in the United States, Italy and Spain gave samples during acute or convalescent COVID-19.

Germline lookup yields CDR1 DFQATT and CDR2 SNEGSKA (reference sequence). With 6 bases clipped from V and 4 bases from J, the junction kept 13 bases outside the gene matches. The CDR3 is made up of 15 amino acids. This clone was seen a single time. Recruits, aged about 18 to 90 years, lived in 25 or so US areas. Participants reported their clinical history, and cohort assignment relied on those reports. Produced via immunoSEQ multiplex PCR; TCRdb's table is partial and in-frame only. The data show fewer than 500,000 clones, with over 75% seen just once and 1.3% held by the top ten. This TCR was recovered from a man under 40 who had recovered from COVID-19. The gene calls are TRBV20-1 and TRBJ2-5, with 8 bases fitting TRBD2. Sequenced material: PBMCs or T cells enriched from blood (not recorded which). Here the CDR3 DNA reads TGCAGTGCCAGTAGGGGAGGGACTAGGGCAGAGACCCAGTACTTC. Translated: CSASRGGTRAETQYF.